The next 11 T cell receptor beta chains were all read from a single sample in a study of T-cell reconstitution after alpha-beta-depleted transplantation in children. Preparation of the TCRbeta library was carried out with unique molecular identifiers. MiXCR, applied by TCRdb to the PCR reads, yields one record per CDR3 protein. The repertoire includes roughly 170,000 distinct CDR3 sequences, about 6.3% of them detected once, and 3% sits in the top ten. The material sequenced was PBMCs from the stem cell graft donor, taken from the stem cell graft. These receptors came from a human donor who donated a stem cell graft to a child with Wiskott-Aldrich syndrome.

This clonotype was observed at least ten times. This chain uses TRBV29-1 with TRBJ1-2; tentatively, D is TRBD1 (6 bases). CDR1 is SQVTM and CDR2 is ANQGSEA in the germline V gene. CDR3 length: 12 amino acids. Trimming stripped 6 bases from V and 6 bases from J, with 14 bases between. The CDR3 DNA is TGCAGCGTGGAAAACCACAGGGATGGCTACACCTTC. Protein: CSVENHRDGYTF.

This chain joins TRBV29-1 and TRBJ2-5, with D possibly matching TRBD1 (5 bases). Trimming removed 6 bases from V and 5 bases from J, with 19 bases in between. Germline values: CDR1 SQVTM, CDR2 ANQGSEA. The CDR3 consists of 14 residues. The CDR3, as DNA: TGCAGCGTAGCCCGGGCCATCAAGGGGGAGACCCAGTACTTC. This translates into CSVARAIKGETQYF.

This clonotype was observed many times. The rearrangement joins TRBV20-1 to TRBJ2-7; a possible D gene is TRBD1 (5 bases). This CDR3 spans 12 amino acids. The V gene lost 3 bases and the J gene lost 4 bases, with 10 bases spanning the gap. Germline values: CDR1 DFQATT, CDR2 SNEGSKA (reference sequence). The CDR3 spells CSASGRDYEQYF. The CDR3, as DNA: TGCAGTGCTAGTGGCAGGGATTACGAGCAGTACTTC.

The chain has TRBV12-3 or TRBV12-4 and TRBJ2-5, with D maybe TRBD1 (6 bases). The CDR3 consists of 12 residues. Between the trimmed V and J ends, which lost 10 bases and 4 bases, there was a span of 13 bases. The CDR3 nucleotides are TGTGCCATGGGACACCCCCGAGAGACCCAGTACTTC. Its translation: CAMGHPRETQYF.

In this sample, this clonotype turned up many times. The chain uses TRBV5-5 and TRBJ2-2, with D perhaps TRBD2 (5 bases). Germline CDR1 reads SGHKS; CDR2 reads YYEKEE (reference sequence). The CDR3 extends over 17 amino acids. The V gene lost 2 bases and the J gene lost 0 bases, with 14 bases spanning the gap. In nucleotides, the CDR3 is TGTGCCAGCAGCTTACGGACGGGGTTCGCGAACACCGGGGAGCTGTTTTTT. As protein: CASSLRTGFANTGELFF.

This clonotype was found many times. V gene TRBV5-1 combines with J gene TRBJ1-5; D unclear. CDR1 is SGHRS, CDR2 YFSETQ, per germline. The CDR3 covers 13 residues. Trimming took off 0 bases at V and 5 bases at J, with 6 bases between the two ends. The CDR3 protein is CASSLDYDQPQHF. Written as DNA, the CDR3 is TGCGCCAGCAGCTTGGACTACGATCAGCCCCAGCATTTT.

This clonotype turned up a few times. V is TRBV7-9 and J is TRBJ1-1, with TRBD1 as a possible D gene (6 bases). The CDR3 runs to 14 residues. Germline assignment: CDR1 SEHNR and CDR2 FQNEAQ (reference sequence). Trimming cost V 6 bases and J 4 bases, with 15 bases left between them. CDR3 nucleotides: TGTGCCAGCAGATTACAGGGTTGGGGCACTGAAGCTTTCTTT. Protein sequence: CASRLQGWGTEAFF.

The J gene is TRBJ1-2, the V gene TRBV7-9; TRBD1 might be the D (5 bases). The CDR3 is 15 amino acids. Looked up from germline, CDR1 is SEHNR and CDR2 is FQNEAQ (reference sequence). The ends were cut back, 1 base at V and 0 bases at J, with 9 bases in the middle. The CDR3 spells CASSLGDVSNYGYTF. As DNA, the CDR3 is TGTGCCAGCAGCTTAGGGGACGTCTCTAACTATGGCTACACCTTC.

The J gene is TRBJ1-1, the V gene TRBV11-3, with a possible D match to TRBD1 (6 bases). Per germline, CDR1 SGHNT and CDR2 YENEEA. V gave up 6 bases and J gave up 1 base, with 15 bases separating them. The length of the CDR3 is 15 residues. The CDR3 DNA reads as TGTGCCAGCAGTGGGACCGGGACACCGAACACTGAAGCTTTCTTT. Translation: CASSGTGTPNTEAFF. Together with reference TRBV11-3 and TRBJ1-1, the CDR3 gives the full variable domain: EAGVVQSPRYKIIEKKQPVAFWCNPISGHNTLYWYLQNLGQGPELLIRYENEEAVDDSQLPKDRFSAERLKGVDSTLKIQPAELGDSAVYLCASSGTGTPNTEAFFGQGTRLTVV.

This clonotype was counted many times. The chain carries TRBV30 and TRBJ1-6, with D perhaps TRBD1 (5 bases). This CDR3 contains 13 residues. Germline V CDR1 and CDR2: GTSNPN, SVGIG (reference sequence). V lost 3 bases to trimming and J lost 5 bases, with 8 bases between them. The CDR3 DNA is TGTGCCTGGAGGGACACACATAATTCACCCCTCCACTTT. Its protein is CAWRDTHNSPLHF. Supplemented by reference TRBV30 and TRBJ1-6, the full variable domain reads SQTIHQWPATLVQPVGSPLSLECTVEGTSNPNLYWYRQAAGRGLQLLFYSVGIGQISSEVPQNLSASRPQDRQFILSSKKLLLSDSGFYLCAWRDTHNSPLHFGNGTRLTVT.

V gene TRBV3-1 combines with J gene TRBJ1-4; the D gene is possibly TRBD1 (6 bases). The CDR3 extends over 12 amino acids. Trimming stripped 2 bases from V and 8 bases from J, with 6 bases between. Germline V gene lookup returns CDR1 LGHDT and CDR2 YNNKEL (reference sequence). CDR3 in DNA: TGTGCCAGCAGCCAAACAGGGGAAAAACTGTTTTTT. Amino acids: CASSQTGEKLFF.